This TCR beta chain originates from a study of T cells after yellow fever vaccination. Looked up from germline, CDR1 is SGHRS and CDR2 is YFSETQ. The CDR3 has 15 residues. After removal of 0 bases from V and 3 bases from J, the junction contained 1 base not matched to a gene. This clonotype was seen more than once but under ten times. Its antigen is unidentified. Study conclusions and caveats: The secondary response was weaker, and its peak arrived faster, on day 5 versus 15. Abundant bulk-derived clonotypes could contaminate FACS-sorted repertoires. Subsequent booster samples again held most clones from primary vaccination (just under 98% CD4, just under 90% CD8).

TCRdb processed the 5' RACE reads anew with MiXCR; each CDR3 protein has one entry. Of about 350,000 distinct CDR3 sequences in the sample, over 3.5% were seen once. The receptor's source is a man aged 18 to 29 who received the YFV17D yellow fever vaccine. This sample comprised PBMCs, obtained 5 days after the yellow fever booster vaccination. The V gene is TRBV5-1, the J gene TRBJ2-2; 8 bases align to TRBD2. The CDR3 here is CASSLVSGDTGELFF. For the CDR3, the DNA is TGCGCCAGCAGCTTGGTTAGCGGGGACACCGGGGAGCTGTTTTTT.